This is a list of T cell receptor beta chains from one sample in a study of blood T cell repertoires in COVID-19. TCRdb keeps only in-frame clones here, not all; method: immunoSEQ multiplex PCR. The sample has some 200,000 clones, 80% to 85% seen once. Material: peripheral blood. The source of these receptors is a woman over 75 with active or convalescent COVID-19. Both conserved end residues are part of each CDR3. A D gene is named only where the DNA matches it firmly.

14	TRBV7-2	-	CASGGHGPYNEQFF
14	TRBV6-5	TRBD2	CASSSTSEGDTQYF
17	TRBV4-3	-	CASSQGTAGAGDETQYF
14	TRBV6-1	-	CASSERGRNQPQHF
17	TRBV28	-	CASTLWSGDLGHTEAFF
15	TRBV6-5	-	CASSYSAGSSYEQYF
14	TRBV5-1	TRBD1	CASSSGTESYEQYF
15	TRBV2	-	CASSSWGQNTGELFF
15	TRBV3-1/TRBV3-2	TRBD2	CATGGGHTILNEQFF
15	TRBV4-3	-	CASSQEPRKNTEAFF
15	TRBV11-3	-	CASSDTGHINEKLFF
16	TRBV7-2	TRBD2	CASSLVSGGAVETQYF
12	TRBV5-1	-	CASSPNYNEQFF
16	TRBV19	TRBD2	CASSASGGSTYNEQFF
15	TRBV7-3	-	CASSLMSGGNTEAFF
14	TRBV9	TRBD1	CASSVGSRGPGYTF
17	TRBV6-1	TRBD2	CASSVIGGTSSYNEQFF